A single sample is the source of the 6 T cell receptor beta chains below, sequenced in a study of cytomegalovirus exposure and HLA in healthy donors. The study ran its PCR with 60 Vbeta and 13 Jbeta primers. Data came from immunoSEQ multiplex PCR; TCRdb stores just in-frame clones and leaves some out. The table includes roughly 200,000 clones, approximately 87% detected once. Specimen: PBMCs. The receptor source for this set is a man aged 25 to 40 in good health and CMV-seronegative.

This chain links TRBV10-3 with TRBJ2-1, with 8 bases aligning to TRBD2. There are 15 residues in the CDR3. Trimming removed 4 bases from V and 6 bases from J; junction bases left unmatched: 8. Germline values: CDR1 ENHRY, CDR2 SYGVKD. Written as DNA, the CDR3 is TGTGCCATCAGTGGGGCGGGAGGCATCGTCAATGAGCAGTTCTTC. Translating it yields CAISGAGGIVNEQFF.

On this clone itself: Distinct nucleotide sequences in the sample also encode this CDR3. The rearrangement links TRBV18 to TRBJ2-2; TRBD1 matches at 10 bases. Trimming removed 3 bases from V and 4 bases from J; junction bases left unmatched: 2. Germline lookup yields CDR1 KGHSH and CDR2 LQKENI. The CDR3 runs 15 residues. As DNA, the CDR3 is TGTGCCAGCTCACCGAGGACAGGGGGCACCGGGGAGCTGTTTTTT. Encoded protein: CASSPRTGGTGELFF.

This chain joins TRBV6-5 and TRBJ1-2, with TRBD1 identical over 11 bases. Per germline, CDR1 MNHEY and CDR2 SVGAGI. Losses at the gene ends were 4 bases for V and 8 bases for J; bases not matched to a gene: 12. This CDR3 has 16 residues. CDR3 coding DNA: TGTGCCAGCAGTTTCGGACAGGGGGCGCTCAGGGGAGGCTACACCTTC. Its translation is CASSFGQGALRGGYTF.

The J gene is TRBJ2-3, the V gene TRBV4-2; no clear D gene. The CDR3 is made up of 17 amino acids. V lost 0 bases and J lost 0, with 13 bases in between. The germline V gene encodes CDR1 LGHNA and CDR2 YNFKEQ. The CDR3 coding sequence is TGTGCCAGCAGCCAAGAAGATGCCGACTGGAGCACAGATACGCAGTATTTT. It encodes CASSQEDADWSTDTQYF.

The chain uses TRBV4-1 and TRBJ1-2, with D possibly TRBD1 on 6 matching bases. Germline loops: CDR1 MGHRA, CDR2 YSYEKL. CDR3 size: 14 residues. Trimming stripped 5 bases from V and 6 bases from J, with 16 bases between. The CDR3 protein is CASSSQGEEDGYTF. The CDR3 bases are TGCGCCAGCAGCTCACAGGGAGAGGAGGATGGCTACACCTTC.

CDR3 in DNA: TGTGCCAGCAGCTTCCGGGACAGGAGCTCCTACGAGCAGTACTTC. Translating gives CASSFRDRSSYEQYF. The V and J genes are TRBV11-2 and TRBJ2-7; TRBD1 agrees at 8 bases. CDR1 is SGHAT, CDR2 FQNNGV, per germline. The CDR3 extends over 15 amino acids. With V trimmed by 3 bases and J by 0 bases, 4 bases remained unmatched.